The rows below give T cell receptor beta chains drawn from one sample of a study of T cell responses to AZD1222 COVID-19 vaccine. Measured with immunoSEQ multiplex PCR; TCRdb has only the in-frame clones, and not every one. The sample yields roughly 70,000 clones, roughly 89% seen once. Sample: peripheral blood, taken 28 days after the second AZD1222 dose. Every receptor here comes from an adult who received the AZD1222 COVID-19 vaccine. Each CDR3 is given with its conserved first and last residue. A D gene is named only where the DNA matches it firmly. Where a row states a size, it is once, few, many or the class of an expanded clone; other rows omit it.

>TRBJ2-2|NA|TRBV29-1|NA
TGCAGCGTTACAGAGACCGGGGAGCTGTTTTTT
CSVTETGELFF
>TRBJ2-5|NA|TRBV5-6|NA
TGTGCCACCTTCTGGGGGGGCTATCAAGAGACCCAGTACTTC
CATFWGGYQETQYF
>TRBJ1-5|NA|TRBV10-3|NA
TGTGCCATCAGTGCGGGGGGACAGCCCCAGCATTTT
CAISAGGQPQHF
>TRBJ1-1|NA|TRBV2|NA
TGTGCCAGCAGGGTTAGGGGACCAAGGAACACTGAAGCTTTCTTT
CASRVRGPRNTEAFF
>TRBJ1-5|NA|TRBV5-4|NA
TGTGCCAGCAGCTTGGAGCTGAATCAGCCCCAGCATTTT
CASSLELNQPQHF
>TRBJ2-1|NA|TRBV18|NA
TGTGCCAGCTCACCCCGCCGGTCCTACAATGAGCAGTTCTTC
CASSPRRSYNEQFF
>TRBJ2-7|TRBD2|TRBV15|once
TGTGCCACCAGCAGAGATGAGCTAGCGGGGGACCACGAGCAGTACTTC
CATSRDELAGDHEQYF
>TRBJ2-1|TRBD2|TRBV6-5|NA
TGTGCCAGCAACCTTAGCGGGGGTGGTCGGCAGTTCTTC
CASNLSGGGRQFF
>TRBJ1-1|NA|TRBV27|NA
TGTGCCAGCAGGGATGCAGGCAGGAACACTGAAGCTTTCTTT
CASRDAGRNTEAFF
>TRBJ2-3|NA|TRBV5-1|NA
TGCGCCAGCAGCTTGGCCGGACCTTCTAGCACAGATACGCAGTATTTT
CASSLAGPSSTDTQYF
>TRBJ2-7|TRBD2|TRBV15|NA
TGTGCCACCAGCAGAGTCCCGCGCGGGGGCTCCTACGAGCAGTACTTC
CATSRVPRGGSYEQYF
>TRBJ1-4|NA|TRBV3-1/TRBV3-2|NA
TGTGCCAGCAGCCAAGAAACTCAATCTTACGGGGTCCCTAATGAAAAACTGTTTTTT
CASSQETQSYGVPNEKLFF